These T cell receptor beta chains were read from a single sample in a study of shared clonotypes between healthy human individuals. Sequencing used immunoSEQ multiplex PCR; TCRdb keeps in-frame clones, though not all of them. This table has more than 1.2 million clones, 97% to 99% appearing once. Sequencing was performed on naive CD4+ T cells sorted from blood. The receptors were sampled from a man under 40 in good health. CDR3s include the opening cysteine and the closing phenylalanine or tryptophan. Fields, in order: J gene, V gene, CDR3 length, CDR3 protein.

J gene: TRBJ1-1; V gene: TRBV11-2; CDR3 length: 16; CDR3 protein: CASSADRGPGITEAFF
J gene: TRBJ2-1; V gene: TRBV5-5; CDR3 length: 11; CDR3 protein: CASSFRDEQFF
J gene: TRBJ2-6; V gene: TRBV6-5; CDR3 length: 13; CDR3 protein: CASSVTGANVLTF
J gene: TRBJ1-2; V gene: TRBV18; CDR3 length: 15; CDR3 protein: CASSLKMGDHYGYTF
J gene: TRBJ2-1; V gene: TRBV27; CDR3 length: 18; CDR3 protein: CASSLRGTTSGIYNEQFF
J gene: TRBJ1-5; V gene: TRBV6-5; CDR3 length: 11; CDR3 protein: CATGVNQPQHF
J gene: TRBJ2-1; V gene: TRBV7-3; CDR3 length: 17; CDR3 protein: CASSPLAPSGRPKEQFF
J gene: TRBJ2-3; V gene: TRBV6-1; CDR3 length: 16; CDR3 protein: CASSEGGDSRTDTQYF
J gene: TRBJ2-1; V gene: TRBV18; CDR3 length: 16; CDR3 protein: CASSPPLGEGVNEQFF
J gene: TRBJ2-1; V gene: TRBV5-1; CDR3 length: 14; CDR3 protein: CASKRGELYNEQFF
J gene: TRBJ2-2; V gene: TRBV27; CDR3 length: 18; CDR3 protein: CASSLSHPAAVFTGELFF
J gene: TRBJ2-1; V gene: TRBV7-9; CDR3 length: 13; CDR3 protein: CASFEERYNEQFF
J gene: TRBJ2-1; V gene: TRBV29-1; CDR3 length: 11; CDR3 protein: CSVDFYNEQFF
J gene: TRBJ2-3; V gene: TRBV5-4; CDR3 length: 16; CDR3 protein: CASSVGTSGITDTQYF
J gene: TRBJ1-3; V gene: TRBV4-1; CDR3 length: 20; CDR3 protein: CASSQDYVDSGHDNGNTIYF
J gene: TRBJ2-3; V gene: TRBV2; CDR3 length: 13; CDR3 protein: CASRDSGTDTQYF
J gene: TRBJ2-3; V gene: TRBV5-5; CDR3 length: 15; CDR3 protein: CASSLGKTSADTQYF